Sequencing of this TCR beta chain was carried out in a study of shared clonotypes between healthy human individuals. The study, taken as a whole, reports: Generation probability values for non-shared clonotypes were lower than those for clonotypes shared by all four donors.

Points on this clone: Its specificity is unknown.

All donors qualified as healthy HIV-negative adults and had experienced no recent acute infections or vaccinations. All of the donors resided in Nashville, Tennessee, and each was a Caucasian adult. Authors' methods: ImmunoSEQ only sent back junction sequences with no quality scores, so filtering was done differently. Clones were read by immunoSEQ multiplex PCR, and TCRdb kept only the in-frame ones, dropping some. V and J calls and clone size come straight from that table; D and trimming were deduced from the DNA. The sample records around 2.5 million clones, under 95% being singletons. This clonotype originated in a man aged 18-30 years in good health. Some clones in this sample may be carry-over from other donors' samples. Sequenced: naive CD4+ T cells from PBMCs. Regarding subset: CD45RA+ positively selected.

The CDR3 region is CASKSSGRAHNEQFF. DNA for the CDR3: TGTGCCAGCAAAAGTAGCGGGAGGGCCCACAATGAGCAGTTCTTC. The chain carries TRBV28 and TRBJ2-1; 11 bases match TRBD2. This CDR3 contains 15 residues. The J segment lost 5 bases and the V segment lost 7 bases, leaving 7 bases of the junction unmatched. Germline V gene sequence: CDR1 MDHEN, CDR2 SYDVKM.